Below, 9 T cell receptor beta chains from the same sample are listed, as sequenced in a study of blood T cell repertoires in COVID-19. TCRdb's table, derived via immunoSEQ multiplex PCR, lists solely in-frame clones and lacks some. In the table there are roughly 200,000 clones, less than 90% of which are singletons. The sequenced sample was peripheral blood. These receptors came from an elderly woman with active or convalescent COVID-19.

The CDR3 DNA is TGTGCCAGCAGCTTAAGTACAGGGGGTACCTATGGCTACACCTTC. This sequence encodes CASSLSTGGTYGYTF. The chain links TRBV11-2 to TRBJ1-2; 8 bases line up with TRBD1. The CDR3 covers 15 residues. CDR1 is SGHAT, CDR2 FQNNGV, per germline. Trimming cost V 2 bases and J 4 bases; bases outside gene matches: 6.

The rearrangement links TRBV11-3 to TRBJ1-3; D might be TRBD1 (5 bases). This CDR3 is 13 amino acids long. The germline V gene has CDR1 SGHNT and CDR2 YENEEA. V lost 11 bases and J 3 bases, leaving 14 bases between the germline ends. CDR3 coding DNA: TGTGCCTCCACCGGGGGGTTTGGAAACACCATATATTTT. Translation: CASTGGFGNTIYF. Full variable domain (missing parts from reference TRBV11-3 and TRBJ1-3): EAGVVQSPRYKIIEKKQPVAFWCNPISGHNTLYWYLQNLGQGPELLIRYENEEAVDDSQLPKDRFSAERLKGVDSTLKIQPAELGDSAVYLCASTGGFGNTIYFGEGSWLTVV.

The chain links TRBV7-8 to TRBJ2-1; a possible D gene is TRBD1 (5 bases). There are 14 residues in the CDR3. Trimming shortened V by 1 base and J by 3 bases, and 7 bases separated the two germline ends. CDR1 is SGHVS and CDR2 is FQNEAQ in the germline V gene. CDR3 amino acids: CASSLDTGYNEQFF. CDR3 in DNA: TGTGCCAGCAGCTTAGATACAGGCTACAATGAGCAGTTCTTC.

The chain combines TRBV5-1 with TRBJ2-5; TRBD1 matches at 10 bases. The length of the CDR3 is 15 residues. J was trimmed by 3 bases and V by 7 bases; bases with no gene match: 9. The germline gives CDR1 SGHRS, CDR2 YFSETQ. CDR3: CASDVSGTGEETQYF. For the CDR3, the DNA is TGCGCCAGCGACGTATCCGGGACAGGGGAAGAGACCCAGTACTTC.

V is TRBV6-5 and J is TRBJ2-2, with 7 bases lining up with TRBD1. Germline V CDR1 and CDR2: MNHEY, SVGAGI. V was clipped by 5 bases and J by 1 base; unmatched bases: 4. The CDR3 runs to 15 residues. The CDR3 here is CASSRGQVNTGELFF. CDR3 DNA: TGTGCCAGCAGTAGAGGACAGGTGAACACCGGGGAGCTGTTTTTT.

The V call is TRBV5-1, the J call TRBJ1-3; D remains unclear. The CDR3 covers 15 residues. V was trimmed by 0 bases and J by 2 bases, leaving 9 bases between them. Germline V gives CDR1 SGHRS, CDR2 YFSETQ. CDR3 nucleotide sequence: TGCGCCAGCAGCTTGGGGCCGGGTCCTGGAAACACCATATATTTT. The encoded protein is CASSLGPGPGNTIYF.

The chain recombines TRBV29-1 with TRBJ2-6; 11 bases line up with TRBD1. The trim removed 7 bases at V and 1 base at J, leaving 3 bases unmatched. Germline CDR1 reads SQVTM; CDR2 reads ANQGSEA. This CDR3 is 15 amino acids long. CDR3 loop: CSAGQGASGANVLTF. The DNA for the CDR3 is TGCAGCGCCGGACAGGGGGCATCTGGGGCCAACGTCCTGACTTTC. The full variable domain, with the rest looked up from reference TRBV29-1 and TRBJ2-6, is SAVISQKPSRDICQRGTSLTIQCQVDSQVTMMFWYRQQPGQSLTLIATANQGSEATYESGFVIDKFPISRPNLTFSTLTVSNMSPEDSSIYLCSAGQGASGANVLTFGAGSRLTVL.

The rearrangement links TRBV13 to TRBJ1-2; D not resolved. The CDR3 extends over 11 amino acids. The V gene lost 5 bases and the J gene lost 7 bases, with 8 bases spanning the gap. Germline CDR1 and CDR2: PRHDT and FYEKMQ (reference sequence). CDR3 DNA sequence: TGTGCCAGCAGCCCCCAGTCTGGCTACACCTTC. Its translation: CASSPQSGYTF.

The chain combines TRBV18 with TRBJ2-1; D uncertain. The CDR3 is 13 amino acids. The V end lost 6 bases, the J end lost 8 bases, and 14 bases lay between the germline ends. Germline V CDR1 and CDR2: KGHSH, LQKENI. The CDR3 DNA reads TGTGCCAGCTCCCCTCCTATCTCGGATGAGCAGTTCTTC. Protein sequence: CASSPPISDEQFF.